This T cell receptor beta chain was recorded in a study of a mutant IDH1 vaccine in newly diagnosed glioma. Study as a whole: There were eight vaccinations for patients, given in weeks 1, 3, 5, 7, 11, 15, 19 and 23. Treated patients comprised approximately 60% males and around 38% females, mean age roughly 44 years. Patients arrived already treated with radiotherapy, temozolomide, or both, most having had both.

The protocol was immunoSEQ multiplex PCR, while the TCRdb copy is restricted to in-frame clones and leaves out a portion. This table holds some 40,000 clones, roughly 80% found once. Time point specified: week 11, during vaccination. With topical imiquimod, each dose of the vaccine consisted of 300 ug of mutant IDH1 20-mer peptide. V was cut by 3 bases and J by 8 bases, with 16 bases left in between. Germline V CDR1 and CDR2: SEHNR, FQNEAQ (reference sequence). This CDR3 is 14 amino acids long. As to this clone: What it binds is unknown.

The sample here was peripheral blood mononuclear cells (PBMCs), taken from a glioma patient whose treatment included an IDH1 peptide vaccine. The chain carries TRBV7-9 and TRBJ1-2; D is perhaps TRBD1 (6 bases). This clonotype originated in a woman younger than 45 with glioma. Some clones in this sample may be carry-over from other donors' samples. CDR3 DNA: TGTGCCAGCAGCTTCACAGGGACCTCTGGGGGCTACACCTTC. Translated, it gives CASSFTGTSGGYTF.